This T cell receptor beta chain was profiled in a study of T cells in Graves' hyperthyroidism and ophthalmopathy. Whole-study findings and limits: Using 13 V-J features, a model discriminated ophthalmopathy from stable hyperthyroidism.

Clinical symptoms, serum thyroxine and TRAb, thyroid ultrasound and orbital computed tomography together formed the diagnostic basis. Source material for PBMCs was over 7.5 ml fresh peripheral blood. This clonotype was seen at least ten times. Its antigen is currently unknown. Amplification of TCR beta CDR3 regions was performed using RNA transcripts as template. When the TCR CDR3 underwent first-round RT-PCR, the HTBI primer set was used. TCRdb re-called the multiplex PCR reads through MiXCR, storing one row per CDR3 protein. Of some 800,000 distinct CDR3 sequences listed, 35% to 45% are singletons. In germline, CDR1 is SGDLS, CDR2 YYNGEE. The length of the CDR3 is 13 residues. The germline V and J ends were trimmed by 2 bases and 2 bases, with 7 bases remaining between them.

The rearrangement joins TRBV9 to TRBJ2-5; D not resolved. The TCR was taken from a man aged 18 to 29 with Graves' hyperthyroidism. What was sequenced was blood. CDR3 bases: TGTGCCAGCAGCGTTAAGTTGCAAGAGACCCAGTACTTC. Protein: CASSVKLQETQYF. The whole variable domain, remainder taken from reference TRBV9 and TRBJ2-5, is DSGVTQTPKHLITATGQRVTLRCSPRSGDLSVYWYQQSLDQGLQFLIQYYNGEERAKGNILERFSAQQFPDLHSELNLSSLELGDSALYFCASSVKLQETQYFGPGTRLLVL.